This T cell receptor (beta chain) was sequenced for a study of blood T cell repertoires in COVID-19. As handled by the study authors: Nucleated cell counts were estimated from reference gene primer amplification. The assay was immunoSEQ multiplex PCR, and TCRdb's table has in-frame clones only and misses some. V and J calls and clone size are those listed in that table; D and trimming were worked out from the DNA. In the table there are around 310,000 clones, about nine tenths of which are singletons. Participants were placed into cohorts based on the clinical history they reported. Two negative PCRs, clearance, or symptom resolution characterized the recovered Cohort 3 donors. CDR1 MNHEY and CDR2 SVGAGI come from the germline V gene. V was shortened by 0 bases and J by 6 bases, with 11 bases between the two germline ends. The CDR3 is 14 residues long.

The TCR was taken from a woman between 25 and 40 years old who had recovered from COVID-19. The sequenced material came from PBMCs or T cells enriched from blood (not recorded which). The chain is built from TRBV6-5 and TRBJ1-1, with a tentative D call TRBD1 (5 bases). CDR3 nucleotides: TGTGCCAGCAGTTACTCATGGCAGGGCTCTGAAGCTTTCTTT. Amino acid sequence: CASSYSWQGSEAFF.